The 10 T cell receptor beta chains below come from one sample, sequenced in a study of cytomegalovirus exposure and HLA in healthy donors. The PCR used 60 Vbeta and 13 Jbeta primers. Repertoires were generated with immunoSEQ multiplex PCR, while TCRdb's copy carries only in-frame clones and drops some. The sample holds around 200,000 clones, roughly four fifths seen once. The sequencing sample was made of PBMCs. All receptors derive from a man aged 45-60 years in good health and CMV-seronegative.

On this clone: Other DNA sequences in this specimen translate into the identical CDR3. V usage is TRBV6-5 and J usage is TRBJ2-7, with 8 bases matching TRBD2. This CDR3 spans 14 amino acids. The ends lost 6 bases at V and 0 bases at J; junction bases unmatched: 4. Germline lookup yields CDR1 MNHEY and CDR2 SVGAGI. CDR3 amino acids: CASRSSGSSYEQYF. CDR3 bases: TGTGCCAGCAGATCGAGCGGGAGCTCCTACGAGCAGTACTTC.

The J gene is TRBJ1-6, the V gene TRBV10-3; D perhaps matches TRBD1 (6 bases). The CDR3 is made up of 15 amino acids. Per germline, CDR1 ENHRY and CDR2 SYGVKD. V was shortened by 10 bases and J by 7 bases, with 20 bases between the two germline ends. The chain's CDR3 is CASEVGGGGNSPLHF. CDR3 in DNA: TGTGCCAGTGAGGTAGGGGGGGGAGGCAATTCACCCCTCCACTTT.

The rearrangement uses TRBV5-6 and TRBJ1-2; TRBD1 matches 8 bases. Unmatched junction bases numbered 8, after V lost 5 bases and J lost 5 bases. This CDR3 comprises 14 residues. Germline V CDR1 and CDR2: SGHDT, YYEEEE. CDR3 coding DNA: TGTGCCAGCAGACCCGGACAGGGAAGATATGGCTACACCTTC. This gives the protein CASRPGQGRYGYTF.

DNA for the CDR3: TGTGCCAGCAGTGTGAGGACAGGGAATAGCAATCAGCCCCAGCATTTT. Encoded protein: CASSVRTGNSNQPQHF. The chain recombines TRBV6-1 with TRBJ1-5; 8 bases line up with TRBD1. Losses at the gene ends were 4 bases for V and 0 bases for J; bases not matched to a gene: 5. This CDR3 contains 16 residues. Per the germline V gene, CDR1 is MNHNS and CDR2 is SASEGT.

Written as DNA, the CDR3 is TGTGCCAGCAGCATCGGCGGGGGCAGGGGTATGAACGAGCAGTACTTC. Amino acids: CASSIGGGRGMNEQYF. This chain links TRBV7-2 with TRBJ2-7; tentatively, D is TRBD2 (7 bases). Germline CDR1 reads SGHTA; CDR2 reads FQGNSA. The CDR3 contains 16 residues. V shed 5 bases and J shed 5 bases, with 22 bases lying between them.

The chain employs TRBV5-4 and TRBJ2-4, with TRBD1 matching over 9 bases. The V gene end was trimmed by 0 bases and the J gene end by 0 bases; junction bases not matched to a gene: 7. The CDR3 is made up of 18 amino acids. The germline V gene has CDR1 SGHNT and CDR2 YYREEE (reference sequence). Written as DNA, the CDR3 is TGTGCCAGCAGCTTGGCGGGACAGGGTCGGACAGCCAAAAACATTCAGTACTTC. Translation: CASSLAGQGRTAKNIQYF.

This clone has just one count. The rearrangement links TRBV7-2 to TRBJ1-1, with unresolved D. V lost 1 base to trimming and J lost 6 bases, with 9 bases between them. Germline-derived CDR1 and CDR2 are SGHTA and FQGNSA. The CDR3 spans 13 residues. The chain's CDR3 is CASSLVRQAEAFF. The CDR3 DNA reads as TGTGCCAGCAGCTTAGTAAGGCAGGCTGAAGCTTTCTTT.

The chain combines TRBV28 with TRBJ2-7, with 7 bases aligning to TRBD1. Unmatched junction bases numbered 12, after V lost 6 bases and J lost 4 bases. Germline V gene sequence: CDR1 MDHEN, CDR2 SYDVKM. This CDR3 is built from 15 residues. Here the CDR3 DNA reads TGTGCCAGCAGGGCCGCTGCAGGGGGTCAGTACGAGCAGTACTTC. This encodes CASRAAAGGQYEQYF.

CDR3 residues: CASSLLAVSTDTQYF. The CDR3 DNA reads as TGTGCCAGCAGCTTACTAGCGGTGAGCACAGATACGCAGTATTTT. The V call is TRBV11-1, the J call TRBJ2-3, with 7 bases matching TRBD2. V gave up 2 bases and J gave up 0 bases; unmatched junction bases: 2. The CDR3 spans 15 residues. Germline lookup yields CDR1 SGHAT and CDR2 FQDESV (reference sequence).

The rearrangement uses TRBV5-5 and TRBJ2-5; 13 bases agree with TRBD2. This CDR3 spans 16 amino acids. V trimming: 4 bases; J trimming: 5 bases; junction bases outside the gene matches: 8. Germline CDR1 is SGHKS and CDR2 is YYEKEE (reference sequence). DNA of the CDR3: TGTGCCAGCAGCCCTGGGACTAGCGGGAAGTCGGAGACCCAGTACTTC. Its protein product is CASSPGTSGKSETQYF.